The present TCR beta chain was sequenced within a study of blood T cell repertoires in COVID-19. Study summary: Samples of COVID-19 (acute and convalescent) were obtained from the United States, Italy and Spain. From T cells, B-cell-depleted T cells, or PBMCs came the material, which was cDNA or gDNA.

Under the authors' procedure: The authors estimated nucleated cell counts from reference gene primer amplification. Clones were read by immunoSEQ multiplex PCR, and TCRdb kept only the in-frame ones, dropping some. For V, J and clone size, that table is used; D and trimming come from the DNA. Here the sample spans a few hundred thousand clones, about four fifths being singletons. The receptor comes from a man in his fifties with active or convalescent COVID-19. Material: peripheral blood.

The CDR3: CASSFWGPGANVLTF. In DNA, the CDR3 is TGTGCCAGCAGTTTTTGGGGGCCGGGGGCCAACGTCCTGACTTTC. The chain employs TRBV28 and TRBJ2-6, with D maybe TRBD1 (6 bases). The CDR3 length is 15 residues. CDR1 is MDHEN and CDR2 is SYDVKM in the germline V gene. V dropped 3 bases and J dropped 4 bases, with 10 bases sitting between them.